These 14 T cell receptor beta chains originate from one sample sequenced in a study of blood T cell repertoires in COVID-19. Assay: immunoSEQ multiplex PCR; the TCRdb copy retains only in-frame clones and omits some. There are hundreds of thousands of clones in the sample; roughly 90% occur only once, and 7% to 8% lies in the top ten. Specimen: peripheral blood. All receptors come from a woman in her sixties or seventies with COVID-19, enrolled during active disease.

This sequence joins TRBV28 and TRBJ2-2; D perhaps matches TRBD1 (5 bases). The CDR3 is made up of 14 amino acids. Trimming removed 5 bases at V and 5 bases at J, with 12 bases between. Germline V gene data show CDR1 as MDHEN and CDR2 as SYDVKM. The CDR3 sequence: CASSLQGLTGELFF. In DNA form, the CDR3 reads TGTGCCAGCAGTCTTCAGGGTTTAACCGGGGAGCTGTTTTTT.

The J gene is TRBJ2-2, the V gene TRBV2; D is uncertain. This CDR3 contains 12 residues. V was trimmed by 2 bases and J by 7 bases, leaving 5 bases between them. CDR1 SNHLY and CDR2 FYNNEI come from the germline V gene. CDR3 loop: CASSERGGELFF. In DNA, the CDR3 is TGTGCCAGCAGTGAACGAGGCGGGGAGCTGTTTTTT.

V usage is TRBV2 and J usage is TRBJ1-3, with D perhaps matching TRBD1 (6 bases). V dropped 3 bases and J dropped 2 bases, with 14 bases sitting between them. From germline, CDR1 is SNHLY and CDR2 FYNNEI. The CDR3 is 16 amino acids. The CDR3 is CASSEGAPGTGNTIYF. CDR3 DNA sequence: TGTGCCAGCAGTGAGGGGGCCCCTGGGACTGGAAACACCATATATTTT.

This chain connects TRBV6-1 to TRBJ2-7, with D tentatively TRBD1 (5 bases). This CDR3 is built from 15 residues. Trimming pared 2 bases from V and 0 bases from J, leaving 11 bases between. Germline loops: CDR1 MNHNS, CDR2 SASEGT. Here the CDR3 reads CASSESWGSSYEQYF. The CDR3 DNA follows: TGTGCCAGCAGTGAAAGTTGGGGCAGCTCCTACGAGCAGTACTTC.

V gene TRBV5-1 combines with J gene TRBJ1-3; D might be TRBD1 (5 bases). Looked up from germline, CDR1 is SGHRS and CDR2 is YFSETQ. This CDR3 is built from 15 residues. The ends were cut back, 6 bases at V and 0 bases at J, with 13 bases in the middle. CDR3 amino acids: CASTQTGFSGNTIYF. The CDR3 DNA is TGCGCCAGCACCCAAACAGGATTCTCTGGAAACACCATATATTTT.

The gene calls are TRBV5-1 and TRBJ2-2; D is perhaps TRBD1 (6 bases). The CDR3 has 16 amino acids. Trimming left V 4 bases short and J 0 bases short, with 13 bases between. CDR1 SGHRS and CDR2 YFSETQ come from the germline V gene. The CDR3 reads CASSTLDSTNTGELFF. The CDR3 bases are TGCGCCAGCAGCACCTTGGACAGCACGAACACCGGGGAGCTGTTTTTT.

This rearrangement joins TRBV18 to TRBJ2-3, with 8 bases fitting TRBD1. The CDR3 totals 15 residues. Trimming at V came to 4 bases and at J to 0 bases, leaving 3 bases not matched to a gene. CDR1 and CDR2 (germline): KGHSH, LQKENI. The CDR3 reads CASSRQGFSTDTQYF. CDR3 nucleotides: TGTGCCAGCTCACGACAGGGGTTTAGCACAGATACGCAGTATTTT.

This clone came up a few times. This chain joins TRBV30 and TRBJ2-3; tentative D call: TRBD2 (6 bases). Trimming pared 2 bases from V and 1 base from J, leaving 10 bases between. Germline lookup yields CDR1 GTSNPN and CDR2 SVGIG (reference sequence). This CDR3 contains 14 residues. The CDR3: CAWSRASGTDTQYF. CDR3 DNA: TGTGCCTGGAGTAGAGCTAGCGGCACAGATACGCAGTATTTT.

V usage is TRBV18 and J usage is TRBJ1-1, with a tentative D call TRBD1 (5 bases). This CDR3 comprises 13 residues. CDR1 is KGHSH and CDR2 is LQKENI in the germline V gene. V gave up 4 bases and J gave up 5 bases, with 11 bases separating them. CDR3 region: CASSRRGETEAFF. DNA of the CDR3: TGTGCCAGCTCACGCCGGGGGGAGACTGAAGCTTTCTTT.

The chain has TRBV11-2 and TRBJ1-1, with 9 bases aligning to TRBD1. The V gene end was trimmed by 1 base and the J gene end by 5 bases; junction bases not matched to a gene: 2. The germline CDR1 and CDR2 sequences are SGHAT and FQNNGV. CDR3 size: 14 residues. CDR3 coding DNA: TGTGCCAGCAGCTTAGGGGGACAGGGAACTGAAGCTTTCTTT. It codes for CASSLGGQGTEAFF.

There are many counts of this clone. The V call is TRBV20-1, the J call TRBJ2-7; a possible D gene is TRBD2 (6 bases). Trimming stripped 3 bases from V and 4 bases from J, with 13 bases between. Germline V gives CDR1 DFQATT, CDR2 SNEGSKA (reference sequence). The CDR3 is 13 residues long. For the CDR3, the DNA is TGCAGTGCTAGTAGCACTAGCAGGTACGAGCAGTACTTC. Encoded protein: CSASSTSRYEQYF.

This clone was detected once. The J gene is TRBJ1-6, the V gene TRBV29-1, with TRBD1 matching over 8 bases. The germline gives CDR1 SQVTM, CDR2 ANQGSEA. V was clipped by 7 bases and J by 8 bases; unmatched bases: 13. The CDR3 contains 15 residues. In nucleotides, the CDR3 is TGCAGCGCTCCCCCGACAGGGGAATTGGATTCACCCCTCCACTTT. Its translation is CSAPPTGELDSPLHF. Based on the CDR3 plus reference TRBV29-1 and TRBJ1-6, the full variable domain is SAVISQKPSRDICQRGTSLTIQCQVDSQVTMMFWYRQQPGQSLTLIATANQGSEATYESGFVIDKFPISRPNLTFSTLTVSNMSPEDSSIYLCSAPPTGELDSPLHFGNGTRLTVT.

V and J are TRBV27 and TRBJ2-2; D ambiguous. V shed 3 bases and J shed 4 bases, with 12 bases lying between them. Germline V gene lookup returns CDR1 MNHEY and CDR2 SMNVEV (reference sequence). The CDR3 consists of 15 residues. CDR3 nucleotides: TGTGCCAGCAGTTTCATCTCAGGTAGCACCGGGGAGCTGTTTTTT. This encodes CASSFISGSTGELFF.

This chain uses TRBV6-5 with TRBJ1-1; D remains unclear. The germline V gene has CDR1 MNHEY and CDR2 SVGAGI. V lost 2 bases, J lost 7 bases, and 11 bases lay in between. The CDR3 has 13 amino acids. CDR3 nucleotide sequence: TGTGCCAGCAGTTACGGCGGCCTCGGTGAAGCTTTCTTT. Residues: CASSYGGLGEAFF.